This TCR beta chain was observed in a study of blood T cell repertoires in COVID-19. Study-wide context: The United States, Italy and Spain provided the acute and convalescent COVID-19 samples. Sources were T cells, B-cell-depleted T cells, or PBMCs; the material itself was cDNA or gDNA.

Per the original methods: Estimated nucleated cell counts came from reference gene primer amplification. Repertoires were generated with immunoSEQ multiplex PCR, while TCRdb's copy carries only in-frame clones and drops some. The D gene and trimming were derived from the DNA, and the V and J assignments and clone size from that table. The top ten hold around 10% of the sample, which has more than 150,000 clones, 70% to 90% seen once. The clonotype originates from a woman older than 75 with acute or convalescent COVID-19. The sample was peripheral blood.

The CDR3 DNA is TGTGCCGGGACAGGGGGCGCAGGCACTGAAGCTTTCTTT. It yields the protein CAGTGGAGTEAFF. J is TRBJ1-1 and V is TRBV6-6; 12 bases line up with TRBD1. The ends lost 11 bases at V and 4 bases at J; junction bases unmatched: 5. CDR3 length equals 13 residues. CDR1 and CDR2 (germline): MNHNY, SVGAGI (reference sequence).